This T cell receptor (beta chain) originates from a study of PD-1 blockade in classical Hodgkin lymphoma. Study results and caveats: Newly diagnosed patients had baseline TCR diversity that was reportedly lower than that of healthy donors. Patients excluded were those beginning nivolumab under 1 year after ASCT.

The time point was: cycle 4 day 1 (C4D1), after 6 weeks of nivolumab. Every one of the patients relapsed after autologous stem cell transplantation (brentuximab vedotin exposure was variable). Classifying best responses yielded complete response, partial response or progressive disease. About this clone itself: The antigen remains undetermined.

TCRdb's copy holds only in-frame clones and misses some; the assay was immunoSEQ multiplex PCR. This sample has over 50,000 clones; around nine tenths occur once, and the top ten carry approximately 6.8%. With 8 bases removed from V and 5 bases from J, the gap between germline ends came to 19 bases. The CDR3 has 14 amino acids. The V gene's germline CDR1 is SGDLS and CDR2 YYNGEE. The TCR sequence derives from a human donor with classical Hodgkin lymphoma. The chain uses TRBV9 and TRBJ2-5, with TRBD1 as a possible D gene (6 bases). Here the sequenced sample was peripheral blood mononuclear cells (PBMCs), taken before the fourth cycle of nivolumab. Written as DNA, the CDR3 is TGTGCCAGTAGTGCCCGACAGGCCGGGGAGACCCAGTACTTC. Amino acid sequence: CASSARQAGETQYF. The full variable domain, with the rest looked up from reference TRBV9 and TRBJ2-5, is DSGVTQTPKHLITATGQRVTLRCSPRSGDLSVYWYQQSLDQGLQFLIQYYNGEERAKGNILERFSAQQFPDLHSELNLSSLELGDSALYFCASSARQAGETQYFGPGTRLLVL.